The 26 T cell receptor beta chains below all came from one sample that was sequenced in a study of regulatory T cells in long-lasting Graves disease. The time point here: newly diagnosed GD, antithyroid drugs for less than 3 months. With RNA extracted from PBMCs as input, the TCR library was made. HTBI primers from iRepertoire and Arm-PCR of CDR3 regions yielded the TCR beta libraries. TCRdb re-called the multiplex PCR reads through MiXCR, storing one row per CDR3 protein. In the table there are approximately 460,000 distinct CDR3 sequences, about a sixth of which are singletons. These records were also assigned to another study, of T cells in Graves' hyperthyroidism and ophthalmopathy.

The material was peripheral blood mononuclear cells (PBMCs), obtained at new diagnosis, from a patient treated with antithyroid drugs. The source is a woman under 40 with Graves disease.

This clonotype occurred many times. This chain links TRBV18 with TRBJ1-1; 7 nucleotides align to TRBD1. There are 15 residues in the CDR3. CDR1 KGHSH and CDR2 LQKENI come from the germline V gene. V was pared by 2 bases and J by 5 bases, with 8 bases of the junction left unmatched. Here the CDR3 DNA reads TGTGCCAGCTCACCAAGACAGGGAGGAGGGACTGAAGCTTTCTTT. Amino acids: CASSPRQGGGTEAFF.

In this sample, this clonotype turned up a few times. V and J are TRBV5-1 and TRBJ1-3; 8 bases agree with TRBD1. The CDR3 sequence is 16 residues long. J lost 1 base, V lost 4 bases, and 7 bases had no gene match. In germline, CDR1 is SGHRS, CDR2 YFSETQ. This CDR3 reads CASSNPDRASGNTIYF. CDR3 DNA sequence: TGCGCCAGCAGCAATCCGGACAGGGCATCTGGAAACACCATATATTTT.

This clonotype has at least ten counts. The V gene is TRBV28, the J gene TRBJ1-4; D remains ambiguous. This CDR3 is 15 amino acids long. V was shortened by 5 bases and J by 7 bases, with 17 bases between the two germline ends. Per the germline V gene, CDR1 is MDHEN and CDR2 is SYDVKM. CDR3 sequence: CASSSQRKFGEKLFF. CDR3 DNA: TGTGCCAGCAGTAGCCAGCGGAAGTTCGGTGAAAAACTGTTTTTT.

Comment on this clonotype: This may come from a read error, since a much larger clone is one base off. This sequence joins TRBV7-9 and TRBJ2-7, with TRBD2 matching 14 bases. This CDR3 contains 16 residues. The germline gives CDR1 SEHNR, CDR2 FQNEAQ (reference sequence). CDR3 nucleotide sequence: TGTGCCAGCAGCTTAGGGGGGACTAGCGGGGGCTACGGGCAGTACTTC. Translating it yields CASSLGGTSGGYGQYF.

Concerning this clonotype: A read error may account for a junction end that differs from germline. This chain links TRBV11-2 with TRBJ2-2; D call uncertain. CDR3 length: 14 amino acids. Per the germline V gene, CDR1 is SGHAT and CDR2 is FQNNGV. The CDR3 sequence: CAGSSAWDTGELFF. The CDR3, as DNA: TGTGCCGGCAGCTCCGCATGGGACACCGGGGAGCTGTTTTTT.

In this sample, this clonotype turned up many times. The chain joins TRBV27 to TRBJ2-1; 10 bases align to TRBD2. The CDR3 runs 15 residues. V gave up 6 bases and J gave up 10 bases; unmatched junction bases: 12. Germline loops: CDR1 MNHEY, CDR2 SMNVEV (reference sequence). CDR3 sequence reads: CASSGIAGTSAEQFF. The CDR3 DNA reads TGTGCCAGCAGCGGAATAGCCGGGACTAGCGCCGAGCAGTTCTTC.

This clonotype was counted at least ten times. The J gene is TRBJ2-1, the V gene TRBV13; 11 bases agree with TRBD2. The CDR3 is 16 residues long. Germline assignment: CDR1 PRHDT and CDR2 FYEKMQ (reference sequence). V was clipped by 3 bases and J by 3 bases; unmatched bases: 4. Here the CDR3 DNA reads TGTGCCAGCAGCTTGACGACTAGCGGGGACTACAATGAGCAGTTCTTC. This translates into CASSLTTSGDYNEQFF.

This clonotype was counted many times. This chain links TRBV28 with TRBJ2-5; D is uncertain. The CDR3 sequence is 13 residues long. V was pared by 5 bases and J by 1 base, with 8 bases between. Germline V gene data show CDR1 as MDHEN and CDR2 as SYDVKM. The CDR3 protein is CASSNESQETQYF. The CDR3 DNA sequence: TGTGCCAGCAGTAACGAGTCCCAAGAGACCCAGTACTTC.

This clonotype was seen repeatedly, ten times or more. V is TRBV6-2 or TRBV6-3 and J is TRBJ1-5; 8 bases align to TRBD1. The CDR3 contains 15 residues. Losses at the gene ends were 3 bases for V and 7 bases for J; bases not matched to a gene: 8. In germline, CDR1 is MNHEY, CDR2 SVGEGT. The CDR3 loop is CASSYTLTGAQPQHF. CDR3 nucleotides: TGTGCCAGCAGTTATACCCTGACAGGGGCACAGCCCCAGCATTTT.

This chain uses TRBV5-1 with TRBJ2-5, with a tentative D call TRBD1 (6 bases). Trimming removed 4 bases from V and 7 bases from J, with 20 bases in between. CDR3 length: 15 residues. CDR1 is SGHRS, CDR2 YFSETQ, per germline. CDR3 region: CASSTGQMNAGTQYF. The CDR3 DNA is TGCGCCAGCAGCACGGGACAAATGAACGCAGGGACCCAGTACTTC.

This chain connects TRBV4-3 to TRBJ1-5; 7 bases are a match to TRBD1. The CDR3 length is 14 residues. Germline V gene data show CDR1 as LGHNA and CDR2 as YSLEER. J lost 4 bases, V lost 1 base, and 1 base had no gene match. The CDR3 DNA reads TGCGCCAGCAGCCAAGGACAGGGTAATCAGCCCCAGCATTTT. Amino acids: CASSQGQGNQPQHF.

This clonotype was found a few times. The chain combines TRBV5-1 with TRBJ2-1; D call uncertain. Germline V CDR1 and CDR2: SGHRS, YFSETQ. The V and J ends lost 4 bases and 10 bases respectively, with 18 bases between them. The CDR3 sequence is 14 residues long. The CDR3 loop reads CASSPFDPTQEQFF. The DNA of the CDR3 is TGCGCCAGCAGCCCCTTCGATCCGACCCAAGAGCAGTTCTTC.

The chain joins TRBV2 to TRBJ1-2; D unclear. V dropped 3 bases and J dropped 4 bases, with 12 bases sitting between them. The CDR3 spans 14 residues. In germline, CDR1 is SNHLY, CDR2 FYNNEI. The CDR3: CASSETHGPYGYTF. In nucleotides, the CDR3 is TGTGCCAGCAGTGAGACCCACGGGCCCTATGGCTACACCTTC.

Concerning this clonotype itself: This may come from a read error, since a much larger clone is one base off. The chain combines TRBV6-1 with TRBJ2-7; TRBD2 agrees at 11 bases. V shed 6 bases, J shed 4 bases, and the junction held 8 bases outside the gene matches. The CDR3 totals 15 residues. Germline V CDR1 and CDR2: MNHNS, SASEGT. The CDR3 DNA follows: TGTGCCAGCAGCCACTACGGGACTAGCGGTTACGAGCAGTACTTC. It specifies CASSHYGTSGYEQYF.

This clonotype was seen ten or more times. The rearrangement links TRBV18 to TRBJ1-2, with a weak D call TRBD1 (6 bases). The CDR3 runs to 15 residues. The V end was cut by 3 bases, the J end by 3 bases, with 14 bases between. Per the germline V gene, CDR1 is KGHSH and CDR2 is LQKENI. The CDR3 loop is CASSPKMGQDYGYTF. CDR3 nucleotide sequence: TGTGCCAGCTCACCGAAGATGGGACAAGACTATGGCTACACCTTC.

This clonotype was seen at least ten times. J is TRBJ1-1 and V is TRBV7-9; unclear D gene. Germline-derived CDR1 and CDR2 are SEHNR and FQNEAQ (reference sequence). The CDR3 loop spans 13 amino acids. Between the trimmed V and J ends, which lost 4 bases and 1 base, there was a span of 7 bases. The DNA of the CDR3 is TGTGCCAGCAGCTCTCAGGCGAACACTGAAGCTTTCTTT. Translating it yields CASSSQANTEAFF.

As for this clonotype: This likely came from a read error, as a far larger clone is one base away. This CDR3 reads CASPRGSRQETQYF. Here the CDR3 DNA reads TGTGCCAGCCCTCGGGGGAGTCGCCAAGAGACCCAGTACTTC. The chain has TRBV6-4 and TRBJ2-5, with D possibly matching TRBD2 (6 bases). The ends were cut back, 8 bases at V and 1 base at J, with 14 bases in the middle. Germline CDR1 is MRHNA and CDR2 is SNTAGT. The CDR3 sequence is 14 residues long.

In this sample, this clonotype turned up many times. The rearrangement links TRBV11-3 to TRBJ2-3, with D possibly matching TRBD1 (5 bases). The CDR3 has 15 residues. V was trimmed by 1 base and J by 8 bases, leaving 16 bases between them. Germline-derived CDR1 and CDR2 are SGHNT and YENEEA. The CDR3 sequence: CASSLGPPPGRTQYF. The CDR3, as DNA: TGTGCCAGCAGCTTAGGTCCCCCACCAGGGCGTACGCAGTATTTT.

As regards this clonotype: Being one base from a much bigger clone, this may be a read error. The chain carries TRBV28 and TRBJ2-1, with 11 bases lining up with TRBD1. Losses at the gene ends were 5 bases for V and 8 bases for J; bases not matched to a gene: 11. CDR3 length: 16 residues. Germline lookup yields CDR1 MDHEN and CDR2 SYDVKM. CDR3 residues: CASSDYRGQGVDEQFF. The CDR3 bases are TGTGCCAGCAGTGATTATAGGGGACAGGGGGTCGATGAGCAGTTCTTC.

Notes on this clonotype: A far larger clone is just one base off, so this is likely a read error. The J gene is TRBJ1-1, the V gene TRBV2; unclear D gene. Trimming cost V 7 bases and J 3 bases, with 9 bases left between them. Germline V gene lookup returns CDR1 SNHLY and CDR2 FYNNEI. The CDR3 is 12 residues long. This CDR3 is CASNVGHTEAFF. For the CDR3, the DNA is TGTGCCAGCAACGTAGGACACACTGAAGCTTTCTTT.

This chain connects TRBV5-6 to TRBJ2-5; D ambiguous. The CDR3 totals 14 residues. Trimming pared 2 bases from V and 3 bases from J, leaving 11 bases between. Germline CDR1 SGHDT, CDR2 YYEEEE. The CDR3 coding sequence is TGTGCCAGCAGCTTCAAATGGGGTGAAGAGACCCAGTACTTC. This translates into CASSFKWGEETQYF.

The J gene is TRBJ2-5, the V gene TRBV25-1, with 8 nucleotides matching TRBD2. The length of the CDR3 is 15 residues. CDR1 and CDR2 from the germline V gene are MGHDK and SYGVNS. J was trimmed by 8 bases and V by 3 bases; bases with no gene match: 11. The CDR3 DNA reads TGTGCCAGCAGTGATACCGGGAGGGCGATGGGAACCCAGTACTTC. It specifies CASSDTGRAMGTQYF.

Worth noting for this clonotype: A much larger clone lies one base from this, so it may be a read error. The rearrangement joins TRBV20-1 to TRBJ2-7; D unresolved. The V gene's germline CDR1 is DFQATT and CDR2 SNEGSKA (reference sequence). The CDR3 runs to 12 residues. CDR3 DNA: TGCAGTGCTAGTTCGGCCTCCTACGAGCCGTACTTC. Protein: CSASSASYEPYF.

In its sample, this clonotype was seen many times. At one end the junction does not follow the germline gene, possibly because of a read error. This chain connects TRBV5-1 to TRBJ2-1, with D tentatively TRBD2 (6 bases). Germline loops: CDR1 SGHRS, CDR2 YFSETQ. This CDR3 has 14 amino acids. The CDR3 DNA reads as TGTGCCAGCAGCTTGGAGGGAGGCTACAATGAGCAGTTCTTC. Its translation: CASSLEGGYNEQFF. The full variable domain, with the rest looked up from reference TRBV5-1 and TRBJ2-1, is KAGVTQTPRYLIKTRGQQVTLSCSPISGHRSVSWYQQTPGQGLQFLFEYFSETQRNKGNFPGRFSGRQFSNSRSEMNVSTLELGDSALYLCASSLEGGYNEQFFGPGTRLTVL.

This clonotype was counted between two and nine times. One base away lies a much larger clone, so this may be a sequencing read error. This chain joins TRBV11-2 and TRBJ2-7, with 9 bases aligning to TRBD1. Germline loops: CDR1 SGHAT, CDR2 FQNNGV. The CDR3 is 14 amino acids. CDR3 nucleotide sequence: TGTGCCAGCACCCCGGACAGGGGTTCCTACGAGCGGTACTTC. Protein: CASTPDRGSYERYF.

This clonotype was picked up many times. V gene TRBV20-1 combines with J gene TRBJ2-7, with D uncertain. This CDR3 is built from 13 residues. Between the trimmed V and J ends, which lost 3 bases and 3 bases, there was a span of 12 bases. Germline V lookup: CDR1 DFQATT, CDR2 SNEGSKA (reference sequence). CDR3 loop: CSARSDGHYEQYF. The CDR3 DNA reads as TGCAGTGCTAGGAGCGACGGCCACTACGAGCAGTACTTC.